What follows describes a single T cell receptor beta chain. This clone has a single count. It has no known antigen specificity. No much larger clonotype is one base removed from it; base qualities were not supplied. These data come from a study of control samples from healthy donors and cancer patients (dated by TCRdb to 2018 to 2020). The germline V gene (reference sequence) gives CDR1 as LGHDT and CDR2 as YNNKEL. The CDR3, from cysteine to phenylalanine, totals 14 residues. Solely the CDR3 DNA is kept, with 42 bases framed from the first base. V is shortened by 4 bases, J by 1 base, and the region joining them spans 10 bases. The library was built by means of the immunoSEQ multiplex PCR assay. TCRdb carries this immuneACCESS record with in-frame sequences only. Its versions omit some clonotypes, under half of them owing to an unresolved V gene in the studies checked, with the rest unexplained. The sample data list tens of thousands of clones, and about nine tenths of these were observed just once. The ten biggest clones cover 15% to 17% of the sample.

This receptor chain uses TRBV3-1 (or the pseudogene TRBV3-2) and TRBJ1-2; the D gene is not confidently resolved. Material for sequencing was blood. This clonotype was sampled from a man aged 25-45 years in good health. The CDR3 in this case is CASSPTDGNYGYTF. In nucleotide form, the sequence is TGTGCCAGCAGCCCCACGGACGGTAACTATGGCTACACCTTC.